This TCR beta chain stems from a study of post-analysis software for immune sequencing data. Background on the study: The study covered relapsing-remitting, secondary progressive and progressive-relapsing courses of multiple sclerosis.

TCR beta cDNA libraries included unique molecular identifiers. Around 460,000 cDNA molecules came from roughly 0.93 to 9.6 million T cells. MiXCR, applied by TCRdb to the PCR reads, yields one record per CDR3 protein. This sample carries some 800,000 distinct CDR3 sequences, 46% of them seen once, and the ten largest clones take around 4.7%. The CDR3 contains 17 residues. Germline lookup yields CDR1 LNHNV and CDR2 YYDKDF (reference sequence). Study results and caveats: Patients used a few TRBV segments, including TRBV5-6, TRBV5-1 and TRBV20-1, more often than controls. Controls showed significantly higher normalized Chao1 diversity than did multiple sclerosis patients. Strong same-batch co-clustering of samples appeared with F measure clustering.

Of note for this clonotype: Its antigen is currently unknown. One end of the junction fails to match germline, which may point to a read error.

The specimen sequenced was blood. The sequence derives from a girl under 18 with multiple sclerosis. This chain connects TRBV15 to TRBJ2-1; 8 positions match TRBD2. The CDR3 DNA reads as TGTGCCACCAGCAGTCCTCTAGCGGGCACACCTGGGAATGAGGAGTTCTTC. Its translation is CATSSPLAGTPGNEEFF.